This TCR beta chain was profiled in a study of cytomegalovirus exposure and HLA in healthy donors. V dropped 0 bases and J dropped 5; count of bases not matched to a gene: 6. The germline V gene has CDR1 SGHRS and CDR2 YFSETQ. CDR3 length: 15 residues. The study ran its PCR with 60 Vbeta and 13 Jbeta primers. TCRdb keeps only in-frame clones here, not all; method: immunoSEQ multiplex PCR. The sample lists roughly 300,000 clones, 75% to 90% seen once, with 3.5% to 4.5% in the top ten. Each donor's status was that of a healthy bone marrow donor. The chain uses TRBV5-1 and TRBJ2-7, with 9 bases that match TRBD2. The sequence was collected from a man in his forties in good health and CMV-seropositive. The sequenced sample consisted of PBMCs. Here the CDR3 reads CASSLEVAGVNEQYF. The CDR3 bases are TGCGCCAGCAGCTTGGAGGTAGCGGGAGTTAACGAGCAGTACTTC.